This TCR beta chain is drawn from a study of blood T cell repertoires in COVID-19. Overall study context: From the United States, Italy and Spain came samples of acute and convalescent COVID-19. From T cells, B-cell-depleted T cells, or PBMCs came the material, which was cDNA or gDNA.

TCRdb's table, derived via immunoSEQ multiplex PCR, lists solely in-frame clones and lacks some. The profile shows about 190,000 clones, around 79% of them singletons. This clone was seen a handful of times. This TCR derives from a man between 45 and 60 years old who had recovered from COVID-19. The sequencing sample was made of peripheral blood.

CDR3 in amino acids: CASSSEWIGKPGLAGDDEQFF. In DNA form, the CDR3 reads TGTGCCAGCAGTTCCGAATGGATTGGGAAACCGGGACTAGCGGGAGACGATGAGCAGTTCTTC. The V gene is TRBV28, the J gene TRBJ2-1; 14 bases agree with TRBD2. Trimming removed 4 bases from V and 8 bases from J; junction bases left unmatched: 22. This CDR3 spans 21 amino acids. Germline V gene data show CDR1 as MDHEN and CDR2 as SYDVKM. Filled out from reference TRBV28 and TRBJ2-1, the complete variable domain reads DVKVTQSSRYLVKRTGEKVFLECVQDMDHENMFWYRQDPGLGLRLIYFSYDVKMKEKGDIPEGYSVSREKKERFSLILESASTNQTSMYLCASSSEWIGKPGLAGDDEQFFGPGTRLTVL.